This TCR beta chain was observed in a study of shared clonotypes between healthy human individuals (dated by TCRdb to the early 2020s). Context from the whole study: A couple of women and a few men aged 18 to 49 years were included in the cohort. For each donor, CD4 naive and CD4 memory were each given three plates, CD8 naive was given two plates, and CD8 memory was given one plate. To estimate repertoire size and how much clonotypes are shared between individuals, the study performed deep sequencing of blood TCR repertoires from a handful of healthy adults. Libraries were prepared and TCR repertoires were sequenced by different laboratories using diverse techniques, in order to increase sequencing depth and limit assay-specific biases. Each donor's leukapheresis produced roughly between roughly 0.85 and 9.5 billion PBMCs.

Using the deep immunoSEQ assay, multiplex PCR amplified TCR CDR3 regions from genomic DNA. Genomic DNA extracted from each cell subset was distributed evenly over all wells of several immunoSEQ 96-well plates, and each plate served as one replicate. For sorted subsets, each replicate PCR was loaded with about 200 ng genomic DNA, equivalent to approximately 27,000 T cell genomes. Purified libraries were quantified with a Qubit 3.0 fluorometer, sized on a Bioanalyzer 2100, and re-quantified with the KAPA Library Quantification kit. Every immunoSEQ 96-well plate was sequenced on a separate single-read 150-cycle Illumina NextSeq 550 flow cell. The authors processed their data as follows. Because the immunoSEQ output held only junctional sequences and lacked quality scores, the filtering could not match the filtering applied to full-length reads. To assign V/J genes and CDR3, sequences were annotated against IMGT germline references using PyIR, a Python wrapper for IgBLAST v1.9. Reads were filtered out if the reads had weak V/J assignments (E-value above 1e-6), no CDR3, stop codons, out-of-frame junctions, or ambiguous translated residues. A V3J clonotype was defined by an identical inferred V gene, J gene, and CDR3 amino acid sequence. Percentage overlap between repertoires was computed as shared unique clonotypes divided by the size of the smaller repertoire. Three approaches were used to assess repertoire richness: RTK rarefaction, the Chao1 estimator, and Recon v2.1 estimates of unobserved clonotypes. For all TCRbeta clonotypes obtained by the gDNA method from a handful of donors, generation probabilities were computed with OLGA. As stored in TCRdb, this immuneACCESS dataset retains in-frame rearrangements with V and J assigned. A fraction of the clones does not appear; measured against another copy, unresolved V genes explain less than half of the discrepancy, and the remainder lacks a known reason. From that table come the V and J calls and clone size; the DNA was used to work out D and trimming. Here the sample has some 2,000,000 clones; about 95% occur a single time. The ten largest clones capture about 1.1% of the sample.

The count of this clone is one. It lacks a known antigen. Qualities for individual bases were not recorded, and no much larger clone is one base off. What the work shows at the level of the full study, not this receptor alone: Because the study included only a small number of donors, the genetic and exposure-history diversity represented was limited. Even with the large sequencing depth, rarefaction of the sorted-subset datasets indicated that sequencing was incomplete. Only blood was sampled, and tissue TCR repertoires likely differ from those in blood. Across a handful of donors, 4.5% to 6.5% of naive CD4, approximately 4% of naive CD8, about 2.3% of memory CD4, and approximately 0.4% of memory CD8 clonotypes were shared. Higher generation probabilities were observed for clonotypes shared by all four sorted-subset donors than for non-shared clonotypes. Larger estimated clonotype richness was generally found for naive subsets than for memory subsets. Based on pairwise subsampling, the degree of clonotype sharing among donors was expected to be affected by sequencing depth.

The cysteine opens and the phenylalanine closes a CDR3 of 14 amino acids. Here the CDR3 DNA is all that survives: 42 bases in frame from base 1. V is trimmed back by 3 bases and J by 6 bases, and the junction contains 3 bases that no gene match accounts for. For CDR1 and CDR2, the germline V gene lists SGHVS and FNYEAQ. CD8 naive samples consisted of CD45RO-negative cells that were positively selected for CCR7, yielding a CD45RA+CCR7+ population without TemRA cells. Healthy HIV-negative adults with no recently reported acute infections or vaccinations were included as donors. Only Caucasian adults living in Nashville, Tennessee, USA were represented among the donors. Blood was obtained by leukapheresis, after which PBMCs were separated by Ficoll-Histopaque density gradient centrifugation and cryopreserved in liquid nitrogen vapor phase. Analytical flow cytometry was used to check the purity and quantity of each magnetically sorted T cell population. From each sorted fraction, genomic DNA was isolated and quantified by UV absorbance on a Nanodrop 2000c.

This TCR derives from a man between 18 and 29 years old in good health. Here the chain combines TRBV7-6 and TRBJ1-1; TRBD1 agrees with 11 junctional bases. Source material: naive CD8+ T cells sorted from blood. This specimen's cell subset or site label, interpreted: CD45RA+CCR7+. The CDR3: CASSFGQGAAEAFF. The DNA reads as follows: TGTGCCAGCAGCTTCGGACAGGGGGCAGCTGAAGCTTTCTTT.